This record looks at one T cell receptor (beta chain) sequence and its context. V was pared by 4 bases and J by 3 bases, with 3 bases of the junction left unmatched. The CDR3 is 15 residues long. Germline CDR1 SSHAT, CDR2 FNYEAQ (reference sequence). The sample comes from a study of radiation and T cells in renal cell carcinoma. Repertoires were generated with immunoSEQ multiplex PCR, while TCRdb's copy carries only in-frame clones and drops some. The repertoire holds roughly 100,000 clones, with 84% as singletons. Time point defined: blood 4 weeks post-SBRT, at nephrectomy. Described treatment: 15 Gy SBRT to primary tumor, nephrectomy 4 weeks later.

This clonotype originated in a man aged 60 to 69 with renal cell carcinoma. The gene calls are TRBV7-7 and TRBJ2-2, with 9 bases lining up with TRBD1. The sample was blood, taken from a patient whose treatment included radiotherapy and nephrectomy. In DNA form, the CDR3 reads TGTGCCAGCAGCTCGACAGGGGGAGACACCGGGGAGCTGTTTTTT. It is translated as CASSSTGGDTGELFF.